The present T cell receptor (beta chain) was sequenced within a study of T cell responses to AZD1222 COVID-19 vaccine. General observations from the study: The donors showed a predominance of white British ancestry and of females, with possible underestimation of clonal diversity. Baseline seropositivity characterized only 5 or 6 AZD1222 recipients.

Sequenced by immunoSEQ multiplex PCR; TCRdb stores in-frame clones only, minus some. This table has roughly 180,000 clones, approximately 90% appearing once. The CDR3 consists of 15 residues. With 1 base clipped from V and 5 bases from J, the junction kept 6 bases outside the gene matches. In germline, CDR1 is LGHDT, CDR2 YNNKEL (reference sequence). As to this clone: Antigen: not known.

This sequence originates from an adult in good health. The rearrangement links TRBV3-1 (or the pseudogene TRBV3-2) to TRBJ2-3, with TRBD2 identical over 7 bases. The source material was peripheral blood, sampled on day 0 of AZD1222 vaccination. CDR3 in DNA: TGTGCCAGCAGCCAAGGTACTAGCGCGGGAGATACGCAGTATTTT. Protein: CASSQGTSAGDTQYF.